The source of this T cell receptor (beta chain) is a study of cytomegalovirus exposure and HLA in healthy donors. Germline CDR1 and CDR2: LNHDA and SQIVND (reference sequence). Trimming removed 10 bases from V and 2 bases from J, with 23 bases in between. The CDR3 has 16 residues. Both 60 Vbeta primers and 13 Jbeta primers went into the PCR. Per the authors' pipeline: An analysis performed later counted roughly 80 million unique TCR beta chains (roughly 10 million of them shared). Sequencing was performed with immunoSEQ multiplex PCR; in TCRdb, only in-frame clones are kept and a portion is missing. V, J and clone size derive from that table, while D and trimming were established from the DNA sequence. The profile shows approximately 120,000 clones, less than 85% of them singletons.

The receptor comes from a man younger than 30 in good health and CMV-seropositive. The chain uses TRBV19 and TRBJ1-1; D is ambiguous. The sample consisted of PBMCs. The CDR3 bases are TGTGCCACCTCGCCCCCCCGGGGTGAGGGTAACACTGAAGCTTTCTTT. Amino acid sequence: CATSPPRGEGNTEAFF. The variable domain in full, completed from reference TRBV19 and TRBJ1-1, reads DGGITQSPKYLFRKEGQNVTLSCEQNLNHDAMYWYRQDPGQGLRLIYYSQIVNDFQKGDIAEGYSVSREKKESFPLTVTSAQKNPTAFYLCATSPPRGEGNTEAFFGQGTRLTVV.